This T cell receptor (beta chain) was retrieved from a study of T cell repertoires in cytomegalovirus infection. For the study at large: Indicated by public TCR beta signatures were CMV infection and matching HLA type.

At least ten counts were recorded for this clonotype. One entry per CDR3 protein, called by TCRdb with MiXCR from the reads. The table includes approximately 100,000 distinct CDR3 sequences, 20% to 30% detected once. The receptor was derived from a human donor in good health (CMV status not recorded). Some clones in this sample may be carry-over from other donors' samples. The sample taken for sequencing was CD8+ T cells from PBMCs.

The CDR3 loop is CASRGQGIMNTEAFF. DNA of the CDR3: TGTGCCAGCAGAGGACAGGGGATAATGAACACTGAAGCTTTCTTT. The chain employs TRBV7-2 and TRBJ1-1; the match to TRBD1 covers 9 bases. This CDR3 contains 15 residues. Germline V gives CDR1 SGHTA, CDR2 FQGNSA. Germline trimming cut 6 bases from V and 0 bases from J; bases unmatched to any gene: 5.